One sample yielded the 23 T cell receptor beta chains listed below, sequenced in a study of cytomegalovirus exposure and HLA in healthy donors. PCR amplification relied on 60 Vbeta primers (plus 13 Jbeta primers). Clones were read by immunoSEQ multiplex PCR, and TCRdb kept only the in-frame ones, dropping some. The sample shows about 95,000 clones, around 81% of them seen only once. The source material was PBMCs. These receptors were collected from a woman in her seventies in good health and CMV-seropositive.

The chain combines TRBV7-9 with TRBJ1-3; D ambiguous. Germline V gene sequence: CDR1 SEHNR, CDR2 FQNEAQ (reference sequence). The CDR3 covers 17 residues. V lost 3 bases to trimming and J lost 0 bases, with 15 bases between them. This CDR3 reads CASSFSSQPYSGNTIYF. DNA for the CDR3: TGTGCCAGCAGCTTTTCGTCACAGCCATACTCTGGAAACACCATATATTTT.

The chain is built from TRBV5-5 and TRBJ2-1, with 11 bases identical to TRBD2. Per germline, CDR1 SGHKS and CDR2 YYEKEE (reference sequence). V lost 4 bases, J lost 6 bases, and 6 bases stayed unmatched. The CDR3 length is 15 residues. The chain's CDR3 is CASSHLLAGVNEQFF. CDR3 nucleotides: TGTGCCAGCAGCCACTTACTAGCGGGAGTCAATGAGCAGTTCTTC. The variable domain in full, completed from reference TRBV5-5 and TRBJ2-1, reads DAGVTQSPTHLIKTRGQQVTLRCSPISGHKSVSWYQQVLGQGPQFIFQYYEKEERGRGNFPDRFSARQFPNYSSELNVNALLLGDSALYLCASSHLLAGVNEQFFGPGTRLTVL.

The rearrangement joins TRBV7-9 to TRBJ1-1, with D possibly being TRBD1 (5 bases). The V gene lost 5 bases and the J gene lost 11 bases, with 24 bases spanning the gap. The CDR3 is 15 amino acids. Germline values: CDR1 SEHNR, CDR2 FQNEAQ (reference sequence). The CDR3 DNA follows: TGTGCCAGCAGCCTAATAGGCCAGGGTCATCAGTACGCTTTCTTT. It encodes CASSLIGQGHQYAFF.

The CDR3 is CAWTTGRTTFYGYTF. In DNA, the CDR3 is TGTGCCTGGACGACCGGCAGAACTACTTTCTATGGCTACACCTTC. This chain uses TRBV30 with TRBJ1-2; D is uncertain. Deletions cut 4 bases from V and 4 bases from J, with 19 bases between. This CDR3 has 15 amino acids. CDR1 and CDR2 (germline): GTSNPN, SVGIG (reference sequence).

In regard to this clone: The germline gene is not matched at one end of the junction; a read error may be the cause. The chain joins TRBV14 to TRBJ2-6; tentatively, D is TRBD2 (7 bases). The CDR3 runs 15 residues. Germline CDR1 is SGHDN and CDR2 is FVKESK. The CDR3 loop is CASSLGGAGANVPTF. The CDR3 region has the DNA TGTGCCAGCAGCTTGGGGGGGGCTGGGGCCAACGTCCCGACTTTC.

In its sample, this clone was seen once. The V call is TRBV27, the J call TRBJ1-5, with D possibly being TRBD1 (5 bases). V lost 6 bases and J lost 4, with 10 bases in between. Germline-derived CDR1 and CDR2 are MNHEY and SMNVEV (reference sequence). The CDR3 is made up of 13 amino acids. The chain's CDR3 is CASSGTGNQPQHF. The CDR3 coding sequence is TGTGCCAGCAGCGGAACAGGAAATCAGCCCCAGCATTTT.

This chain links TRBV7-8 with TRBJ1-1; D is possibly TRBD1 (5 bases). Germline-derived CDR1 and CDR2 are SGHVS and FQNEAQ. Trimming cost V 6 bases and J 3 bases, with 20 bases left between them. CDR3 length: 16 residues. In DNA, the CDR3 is TGTGCCAGCAGTCCCGGACACGGGCCTGGGGACACTGAAGCTTTCTTT. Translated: CASSPGHGPGDTEAFF.

DNA of the CDR3: TGTGCCAGCTCACCAGGCCTCGCGGCCTACGAGCAGTACTTC. It codes for CASSPGLAAYEQYF. The chain joins TRBV18 to TRBJ2-7; D is uncertain. Between the trimmed V and J ends, which lost 2 bases and 2 bases, there was a span of 10 bases. In germline, CDR1 is KGHSH, CDR2 LQKENI. This CDR3 spans 14 amino acids.

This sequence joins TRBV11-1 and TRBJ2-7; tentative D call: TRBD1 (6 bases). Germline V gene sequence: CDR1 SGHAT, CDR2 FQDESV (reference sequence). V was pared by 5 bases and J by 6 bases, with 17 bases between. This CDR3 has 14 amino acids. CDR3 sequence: CASSPRTDRREQYF. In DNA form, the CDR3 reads TGTGCCAGCAGCCCACGGACTGACAGGCGCGAGCAGTACTTC.

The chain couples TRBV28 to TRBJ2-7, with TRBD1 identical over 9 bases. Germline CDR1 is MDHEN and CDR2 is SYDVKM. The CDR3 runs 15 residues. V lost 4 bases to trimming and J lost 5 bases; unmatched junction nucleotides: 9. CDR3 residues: CASSSLGQGPHEQYF. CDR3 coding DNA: TGTGCCAGCAGTTCCCTAGGACAGGGGCCCCACGAGCAGTACTTC.

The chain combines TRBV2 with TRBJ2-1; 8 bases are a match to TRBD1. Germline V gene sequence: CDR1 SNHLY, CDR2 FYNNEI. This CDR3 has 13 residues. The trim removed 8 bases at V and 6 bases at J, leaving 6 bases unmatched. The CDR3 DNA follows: TGTGCCAGCGTAGGTACAGGGGGCAATGAGCAGTTCTTC. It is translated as CASVGTGGNEQFF.

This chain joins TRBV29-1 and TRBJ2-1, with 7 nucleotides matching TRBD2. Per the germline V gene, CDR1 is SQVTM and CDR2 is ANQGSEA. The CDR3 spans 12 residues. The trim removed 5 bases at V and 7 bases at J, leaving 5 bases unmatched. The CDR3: CSVYRGGNEQFF. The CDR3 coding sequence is TGCAGCGTTTATCGGGGAGGGAATGAGCAGTTCTTC.

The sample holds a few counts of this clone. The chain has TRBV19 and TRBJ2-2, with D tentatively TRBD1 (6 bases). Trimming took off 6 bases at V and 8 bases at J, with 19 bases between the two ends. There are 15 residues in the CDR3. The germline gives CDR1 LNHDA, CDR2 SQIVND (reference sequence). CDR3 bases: TGTGCCAGTAGGACTACCGTAGGGGGTAGAGGGGAGCTGTTTTTT. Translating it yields CASRTTVGGRGELFF.

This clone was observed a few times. Here the CDR3 DNA reads TGCGCCAGCAGCCAAGCTAACACAGATACGCAGTATTTT. As protein: CASSQANTDTQYF. This sequence joins TRBV4-3 and TRBJ2-3; no clear D. Germline V gene lookup returns CDR1 LGHNA and CDR2 YSLEER. This CDR3 contains 13 residues. V was cut by 1 base and J by 2 bases, with 4 bases left in between.

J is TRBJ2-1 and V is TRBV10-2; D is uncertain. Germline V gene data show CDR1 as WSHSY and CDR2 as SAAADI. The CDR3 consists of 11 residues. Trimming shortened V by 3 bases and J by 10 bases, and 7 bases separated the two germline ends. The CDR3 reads CASSDGWEQFF. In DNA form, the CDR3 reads TGCGCCAGCAGTGACGGGTGGGAGCAGTTCTTC.

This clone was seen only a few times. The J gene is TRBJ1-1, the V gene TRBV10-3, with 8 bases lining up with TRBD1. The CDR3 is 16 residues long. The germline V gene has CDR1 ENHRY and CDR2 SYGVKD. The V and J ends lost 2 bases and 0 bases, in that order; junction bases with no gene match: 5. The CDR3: CAISEQGQGLNTEAFF. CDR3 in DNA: TGTGCCATCAGTGAGCAAGGACAGGGACTGAACACTGAAGCTTTCTTT.

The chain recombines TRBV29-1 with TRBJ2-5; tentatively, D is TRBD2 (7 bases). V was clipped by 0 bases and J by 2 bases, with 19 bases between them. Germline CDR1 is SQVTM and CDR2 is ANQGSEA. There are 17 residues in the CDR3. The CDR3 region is CSVEDPRGLAAQETQYF. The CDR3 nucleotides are TGCAGCGTTGAAGATCCCCGGGGGCTAGCGGCTCAAGAGACCCAGTACTTC.

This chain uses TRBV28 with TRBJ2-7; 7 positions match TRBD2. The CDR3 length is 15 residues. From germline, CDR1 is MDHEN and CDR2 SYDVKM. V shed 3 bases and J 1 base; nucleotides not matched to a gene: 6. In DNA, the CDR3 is TGTGCCAGCAGTTTGGGAGGGAGTACATCCTACGAGCAGTACTTC. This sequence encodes CASSLGGSTSYEQYF.

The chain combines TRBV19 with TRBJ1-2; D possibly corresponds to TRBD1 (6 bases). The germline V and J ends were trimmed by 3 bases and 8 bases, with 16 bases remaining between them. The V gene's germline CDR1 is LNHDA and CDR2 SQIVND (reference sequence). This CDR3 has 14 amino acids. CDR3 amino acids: CASSMVQGIAGYTF. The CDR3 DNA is TGTGCCAGTAGTATGGTGCAGGGGATCGCCGGCTACACCTTC.

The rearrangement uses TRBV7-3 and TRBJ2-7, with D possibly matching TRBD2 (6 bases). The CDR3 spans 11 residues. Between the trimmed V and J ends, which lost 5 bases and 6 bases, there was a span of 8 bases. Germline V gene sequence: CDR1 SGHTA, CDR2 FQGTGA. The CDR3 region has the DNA TGTGCCAGCAGCCAGGGAGGCGAGCAGTACTTC. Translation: CASSQGGEQYF. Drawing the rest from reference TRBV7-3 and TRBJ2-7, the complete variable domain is GAGVSQTPSNKVTEKGKYVELRCDPISGHTALYWYRQSLGQGPEFLIYFQGTGAADDSGLPNDRFFAVRPEGSVSTLKIQRTERGDSAVYLCASSQGGEQYFGPGTRLTVT.

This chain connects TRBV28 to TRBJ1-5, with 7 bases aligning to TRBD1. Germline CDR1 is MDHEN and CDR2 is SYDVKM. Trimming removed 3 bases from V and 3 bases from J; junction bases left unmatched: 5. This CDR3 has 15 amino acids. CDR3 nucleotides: TGTGCCAGCAGTTTGGTAGGGGGCAACAATCAGCCCCAGCATTTT. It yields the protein CASSLVGGNNQPQHF.

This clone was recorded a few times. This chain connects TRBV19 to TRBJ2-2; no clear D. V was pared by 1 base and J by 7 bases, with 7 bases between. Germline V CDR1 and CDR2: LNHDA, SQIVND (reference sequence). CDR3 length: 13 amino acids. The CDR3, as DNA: TGTGCCAGTAGTATAGTGCCGGGCGGGGAGCTGTTTTTT. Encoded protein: CASSIVPGGELFF.

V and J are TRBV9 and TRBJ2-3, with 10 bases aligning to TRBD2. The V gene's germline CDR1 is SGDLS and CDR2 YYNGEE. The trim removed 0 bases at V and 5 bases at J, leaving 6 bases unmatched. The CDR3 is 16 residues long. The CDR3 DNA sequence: TGTGCCAGCAGCGTAGCTAGCGGGAGCGAGGGAGATACGCAGTATTTT. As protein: CASSVASGSEGDTQYF.